This passage covers 3 T cell receptor beta chains from one sample sequenced in a study of Ad26.COV2.S vaccination and SARS-CoV-2 variants. Assay: immunoSEQ multiplex PCR; the TCRdb copy retains only in-frame clones and omits some. The table shows about 420,000 clones, with roughly 88% occurring only once. The treatment: roughly 18 received Ad26.COV2.S at low or high dose, single or two shots; roughly 5 received placebo; per-sample allocation not given. Sample collection was performed on day 63 after the first vaccine or placebo injection. Source: peripheral blood, taken in a trial of Ad26.COV2.S vaccine versus placebo. The source of these receptors is a person aged 18-65 years who received the Ad26.COV2.S COVID-19 vaccine or a placebo.

This sequence joins TRBV28 and TRBJ1-5, with TRBD1 as a possible D gene (5 bases). Trimming took off 8 bases at V and 1 base at J, with 9 bases between the two ends. The germline CDR1 and CDR2 sequences are MDHEN and SYDVKM. The CDR3 is 13 residues long. The DNA for the CDR3 is TGTGCCAGCGGGGGTTGGAGCAATCAGCCCCAGCATTTT. Amino acid sequence: CASGGWSNQPQHF.

The genes are TRBV5-1 and TRBJ2-7; a weak D match, TRBD1 (6 bases). Germline V lookup: CDR1 SGHRS, CDR2 YFSETQ. The CDR3 runs to 16 residues. V lost 4 bases and J 2 bases, leaving 19 bases between the germline ends. CDR3 bases: TGCGCCAGCAGCACACAAGGGGGACCAAGAACCTACGAGCAGTACTTC. Translated: CASSTQGGPRTYEQYF.

The chain carries TRBV6-5 and TRBJ2-1; D gene ambiguous. The CDR3 loop spans 12 amino acids. Per the germline V gene, CDR1 is MNHEY and CDR2 is SVGAGI. V was trimmed by 0 bases and J by 15 bases, leaving 12 bases between them. CDR3 nucleotides: TGTGCCAGCAGTTACTCGTCCCGGCTTTGGTTCTTC. It specifies CASSYSSRLWFF.